The clone carrying this T cell receptor (beta chain) came up once. The CDR3 extends over 14 amino acids. Trimming left V 4 bases short and J 2 bases short, with 12 bases between. Germline-derived CDR1 and CDR2 are SGHAT and FQNNGV. Original data processing: Quantification of nucleated cells was approximated via reference gene primer amplification. Generated by immunoSEQ multiplex PCR, the TCRdb table keeps only in-frame clones and is missing some. D and trimming come from the DNA, and the V and J calls and clone size come from that table. The table has tens of thousands of clones, over 75% seen once. The sample belongs to a study of blood T cell repertoires in COVID-19. Study-level information: Both acute and convalescent COVID-19 samples were obtained from the United States, Italy and Spain. T cells, B-cell-depleted T cells, or PBMCs supplied cDNA or gDNA.

Sequencing was performed on peripheral blood. The receptor comes from a man in his 70s with active or convalescent COVID-19. The rearrangement joins TRBV11-2 to TRBJ2-7, with a weak D call TRBD2 (5 bases). CDR3 sequence reads: CASSSQAGTYEQYF. The CDR3 DNA sequence: TGTGCCAGCAGCTCCCAGGCCGGGACCTACGAGCAGTACTTC.